These 31 T cell receptor beta chains came from one sample sequenced in a study of T-cell reconstitution after alpha-beta-depleted transplantation in children. Preparing the TCRbeta library involved the use of unique molecular identifiers. TCRdb fed the PCR reads into MiXCR, producing one record per CDR3 protein. The profile shows about a million distinct CDR3 sequences, about 31% of them singletons. Here the sequenced sample was PBMCs, mostly from graft donor cells, taken 360 days after TCRalphabeta/CD19-depleted stem cell transplant. These receptors all come from a boy less than two years old who had a stem cell transplant for SCID, so the T cells may come from the graft donor.

This chain links TRBV7-9 with TRBJ2-3; D might be TRBD2 (5 bases). CDR1 is SEHNR and CDR2 is FQNEAQ in the germline V gene (reference sequence). V lost 4 bases and J 1 base, leaving 12 bases between the germline ends. The CDR3 sequence is 15 residues long. CDR3 coding DNA: TGTGCCAGCAGCTCGGCCGGGAAGGGCACAGATACGCAGTATTTT. Its protein product is CASSSAGKGTDTQYF.

V and J are TRBV18 and TRBJ1-5, with 8 positions matching TRBD1. The CDR3 consists of 14 residues. Germline V CDR1 and CDR2: KGHSH, LQKENI. V lost 6 bases, J lost 9 bases, and 10 bases stayed unmatched. CDR3 residues: CASSPTQGTGPQHF. CDR3 nucleotides: TGTGCCAGCTCCCCCACACAGGGGACAGGGCCCCAGCATTTT.

In this sample, this clonotype turned up a few times. V and J are TRBV6-1 and TRBJ2-1; 8 positions agree with TRBD2. CDR1 is MNHNS and CDR2 is SASEGT in the germline V gene. This CDR3 spans 15 amino acids. V lost 6 bases to trimming and J lost 8 bases; unmatched junction nucleotides: 12. CDR3 loop: CASSLRGGLVDEQFF. CDR3 sequence (DNA): TGTGCCAGCAGCCTACGGGGGGGCCTTGTAGATGAGCAGTTCTTC.

The J gene is TRBJ2-3, the V gene TRBV3-1; D is ambiguous. This CDR3 comprises 14 residues. The germline gives CDR1 LGHDT, CDR2 YNNKEL (reference sequence). V lost 0 bases and J 5 bases, leaving 9 bases between the germline ends. The CDR3 DNA is TGTGCCAGCAGCCAAGATTGGGCGCTAGATACGCAGTATTTT. It specifies CASSQDWALDTQYF.

This chain joins TRBV28 and TRBJ2-1; D unclear. Trimming stripped 6 bases from V and 1 base from J, with 7 bases between. This CDR3 contains 13 residues. Germline lookup yields CDR1 MDHEN and CDR2 SYDVKM. CDR3: CASRIGSYNEQFF. DNA of the CDR3: TGTGCCAGCAGAATAGGATCCTACAATGAGCAGTTCTTC.

This clonotype has only a few counts. The chain has TRBV20-1 and TRBJ2-5, with D possibly matching TRBD2 (6 bases). Per germline, CDR1 DFQATT and CDR2 SNEGSKA (reference sequence). The CDR3 sequence is 14 residues long. The ends were cut back, 2 bases at V and 4 bases at J, with 14 bases in the middle. The CDR3: CSARYPAGLETQYF. CDR3 bases: TGCAGTGCTAGATATCCTGCGGGGCTAGAGACCCAGTACTTC.

The DNA for the CDR3 is TGTGCCAGCAGCACTCTCCCCCGCGGACAGGGGAAAGAGACCCAGTACTTC. Amino acids: CASSTLPRGQGKETQYF. V gene TRBV9 combines with J gene TRBJ2-5; 9 positions match TRBD1. Germline assignment: CDR1 SGDLS and CDR2 YYNGEE. Trimming at V came to 4 bases and at J to 3 bases, leaving 13 bases not matched to a gene. The CDR3 sequence is 17 residues long.

This clonotype was seen only a few times. The chain couples TRBV7-9 to TRBJ2-5, with D possibly TRBD1 on 5 matching bases. Between the trimmed V and J ends, which lost 2 bases and 0 bases, there was a span of 16 bases. The germline gives CDR1 SEHNR, CDR2 FQNEAQ (reference sequence). CDR3 length: 17 amino acids. The CDR3 sequence: CASSLLFPDKNQETQYF. The DNA for the CDR3 is TGTGCCAGCAGCTTATTATTCCCGGACAAGAACCAAGAGACCCAGTACTTC.

The chain has TRBV15 and TRBJ1-5; D ambiguous. The CDR3 has 17 amino acids. Germline V CDR1 and CDR2: LNHNV, YYDKDF (reference sequence). Trimming shortened V by 4 bases and J by 6 bases, and 22 bases separated the two germline ends. As DNA, the CDR3 is TGTGCCACCAGCATTACATTACAGCCTCGGCCAAGTCAGCCCCAGCATTTT. Amino acid sequence: CATSITLQPRPSQPQHF.

The chain joins TRBV4-1 to TRBJ2-1, with TRBD2 identical over 8 bases. The trim removed 3 bases at V and 10 bases at J, leaving 11 bases unmatched. Germline assignment: CDR1 MGHRA and CDR2 YSYEKL. CDR3 size: 15 residues. The CDR3 loop reads CASSHGGARVDEQFF. The CDR3 DNA reads as TGCGCCAGCAGCCACGGGGGGGCCAGGGTAGACGAGCAGTTCTTC.

This clonotype was recorded a few times. The J gene is TRBJ2-7, the V gene TRBV12-3 or TRBV12-4, with TRBD1 matching 9 bases. V shed 3 bases, J shed 2 bases, and the junction held 5 bases outside the gene matches. This CDR3 region has 15 residues. CDR3 protein: CASSFPGTGTYEQYF. CDR3 in DNA: TGTGCCAGCAGTTTCCCCGGGACAGGGACCTACGAGCAGTACTTC.

This clonotype was seen only a few times. The V and J genes are TRBV12-3 or TRBV12-4 and TRBJ2-3; D gene unclear. The CDR3 has 13 amino acids. Trimming stripped 10 bases from V and 3 bases from J, with 14 bases between. CDR3 loop: CATGPVGTDTQYF. The DNA for the CDR3 is TGTGCCACCGGACCCGTTGGTACAGATACGCAGTATTTT.

This sequence joins TRBV18 and TRBJ1-3; possibly TRBD1 for D (5 bases). V was trimmed by 1 base and J by 0 bases, leaving 16 bases between them. The CDR3 has 18 residues. Germline lookup yields CDR1 KGHSH and CDR2 LQKENI. The CDR3 DNA reads TGTGCCAGCTCACCACTTCGGGGGGACGGAAGCTCTGGAAACACCATATATTTT. Its translation: CASSPLRGDGSSGNTIYF.

This clonotype was recorded many times. This chain uses TRBV7-8 with TRBJ1-2; 8 nucleotides agree with TRBD1. This CDR3 has 16 amino acids. Germline loops: CDR1 SGHVS, CDR2 FQNEAQ. The V segment lost 0 bases and the J segment 0 bases; nucleotides outside the gene matches: 3. The CDR3 nucleotides read TGTGCCAGCAGCTTAGCGGGGACAGGAACTAACTATGGCTACACCTTC. Translating it yields CASSLAGTGTNYGYTF.

The CDR3 DNA reads TGCAGTGCTAGCAGGACCAGCCCCGGGGAGCTGTTTTTT. Encoded protein: CSASRTSPGELFF. This chain links TRBV20-1 with TRBJ2-2; no clear D. V lost 3 bases and J lost 6, with 11 bases in between. The length of the CDR3 is 13 residues. Germline CDR1 reads DFQATT; CDR2 reads SNEGSKA (reference sequence).

This sequence joins TRBV12-3 or TRBV12-4 and TRBJ1-2; no clear D. Trimming pared 2 bases from V and 4 bases from J, leaving 14 bases between. The CDR3 contains 15 residues. The CDR3 sequence is CASSLLYREPYGYTF. The CDR3 DNA sequence: TGTGCCAGCAGTTTATTATACAGAGAGCCCTATGGCTACACCTTC.

This clonotype has a count of ten or more. CDR3 loop: CATSRDIGSYEQYF. CDR3 bases: TGTGCCACCAGCCGGGACATCGGCTCCTACGAGCAGTACTTC. The V and J genes are TRBV15 and TRBJ2-7; perhaps TRBD1 as D (6 bases). Germline values: CDR1 LNHNV, CDR2 YYDKDF (reference sequence). Deletions cut 5 bases from V and 0 bases from J, with 11 bases between. This CDR3 has 14 residues. The complete variable domain, with remaining parts taken from reference TRBV15 and TRBJ2-7, reads DAMVIQNPRYQVTQFGKPVTLSCSQTLNHNVMYWYQQKSSQAPKLLFHYYDKDFNNEADTPDNFQSRRPNTSFCFLDIRSPGLGDTAMYLCATSRDIGSYEQYFGPGTRLTVT.

The V and J genes are TRBV12-3 or TRBV12-4 and TRBJ2-2; 7 bases align to TRBD1. With V trimmed by 7 bases and J by 0 bases, 8 bases remained unmatched. This CDR3 region has 16 residues. The CDR3 nucleotides are TGTGCCAGCACCATGGACAGGCTAGCGAACACCGGGGAGCTGTTTTTT. It yields the protein CASTMDRLANTGELFF.

The CDR3 sequence: CASSFSRGNSPLHF. The CDR3 bases are TGTGCCAGCAGCTTTAGCAGGGGCAATTCACCCCTCCACTTT. The chain links TRBV7-9 to TRBJ1-6; D is possibly TRBD1 (6 bases). The germline gives CDR1 SEHNR, CDR2 FQNEAQ (reference sequence). The V and J ends lost 3 bases and 7 bases respectively, with 10 bases between them. The CDR3 length is 14 residues.

The chain recombines TRBV20-1 with TRBJ2-2; TRBD2 might be the D (6 bases). Trimming removed 0 bases at V and 2 bases at J, with 10 bases between. CDR3 length: 15 amino acids. Germline V gives CDR1 DFQATT, CDR2 SNEGSKA (reference sequence). The CDR3 nucleotides read TGCAGTGCTAGAGACCGGGGGATCAACACCGGGGAGCTGTTTTTT. Translated: CSARDRGINTGELFF.

CDR3 in amino acids: CASSLGTGGVKRPDTQYF. CDR3 nucleotides: TGTGCCAGCAGTTTGGGGACAGGGGGCGTTAAGCGGCCAGATACGCAGTATTTT. This chain connects TRBV12-3 or TRBV12-4 to TRBJ2-3, with TRBD1 matching 12 bases. Losses at the gene ends were 3 bases for V and 4 bases for J; bases not matched to a gene: 11. The CDR3 covers 18 residues.

This rearrangement joins TRBV29-1 to TRBJ2-3; TRBD2 agrees at 9 bases. The junction had 11 bases not matched to a gene; V was cut back by 2 bases and J by 2 bases. The length of the CDR3 is 17 residues. Germline CDR1 and CDR2: SQVTM and ANQGSEA. The CDR3 nucleotides are TGCAGCGTTGAAAAGCGGGGGGCTCTTTACTCCACAGATACGCAGTATTTT. Its translation: CSVEKRGALYSTDTQYF.

The chain carries TRBV20-1 and TRBJ1-2; D gene uncertain. CDR3 length equals 12 residues. Trimming removed 3 bases at V and 4 bases at J, with 9 bases between. Germline CDR1 and CDR2: DFQATT and SNEGSKA (reference sequence). The CDR3 protein is CSARGSPYGYTF. Written as DNA, the CDR3 is TGCAGTGCTAGGGGCAGCCCCTATGGCTACACCTTC.

This chain joins TRBV5-1 and TRBJ2-3, with D possibly TRBD2 on 5 matching bases. This CDR3 comprises 16 residues. The germline CDR1 and CDR2 sequences are SGHRS and YFSETQ. Deletions cut 3 bases from V and 2 bases from J, with 16 bases between. DNA for the CDR3: TGCGCCAGCAGCTCTACTCTGACGGACTTCACAGATACGCAGTATTTT. Amino acid sequence: CASSSTLTDFTDTQYF.

The rearrangement links TRBV6-1 to TRBJ1-1, with D maybe TRBD1 (5 bases). Germline-derived CDR1 and CDR2 are MNHNS and SASEGT. The CDR3 extends over 12 amino acids. With 10 bases removed from V and 4 bases from J, the gap between germline ends came to 13 bases. CDR3 DNA: TGTGCCATCAGGGACTTTCTCACTGAAGCTTTCTTT. Protein sequence: CAIRDFLTEAFF.

The chain employs TRBV7-6 and TRBJ2-3, with a weak D call TRBD2 (7 bases). This CDR3 is 13 amino acids long. Trimming left V 11 bases short and J 2 bases short, with 14 bases between. Germline CDR1 reads SGHVS; CDR2 reads FNYEAQ. In nucleotides, the CDR3 is TGTGCCGTGGCTGCGGGGGCCACAGATACGCAGTATTTT. Translating it yields CAVAAGATDTQYF.

CDR3 sequence: CASSVEESGRYEQYF. The CDR3 nucleotides read TGTGCCAGCAGCGTAGAAGAATCGGGGAGGTACGAGCAGTACTTC. The chain links TRBV9 to TRBJ2-7; weak D call: TRBD2 (6 bases). CDR3 size: 15 residues. V lost 0 bases and J lost 4, with 14 bases in between. Germline lookup yields CDR1 SGDLS and CDR2 YYNGEE. Full variable domain (outside the CDR3, taken from reference TRBV9 and TRBJ2-7): DSGVTQTPKHLITATGQRVTLRCSPRSGDLSVYWYQQSLDQGLQFLIQYYNGEERAKGNILERFSAQQFPDLHSELNLSSLELGDSALYFCASSVEESGRYEQYFGPGTRLTVT.

V is TRBV2 and J is TRBJ2-1, with TRBD1 matching over 7 bases. This CDR3 is built from 15 residues. Germline CDR1 SNHLY, CDR2 FYNNEI. Germline trimming cut 8 bases from V and 4 bases from J; bases unmatched to any gene: 11. DNA of the CDR3: TGTGCCAGCGAAAGGGGGACAGAAATTTACAATGAGCAGTTCTTC. This translates into CASERGTEIYNEQFF.

The table lists this clonotype with a few counts. This chain connects TRBV27 to TRBJ2-5; D is unclear. Trimming took off 2 bases at V and 2 bases at J, with 12 bases between the two ends. The germline V gene has CDR1 MNHEY and CDR2 SMNVEV (reference sequence). The CDR3 runs 15 residues. As DNA, the CDR3 is TGTGCCAGCAGTTTACGACCAGCGAGGCAAGAGACCCAGTACTTC. It codes for CASSLRPARQETQYF.

This clonotype was seen a handful of times. V usage is TRBV5-1 and J usage is TRBJ2-3; the D is unclear. Trimming removed 10 bases from V and 3 bases from J, with 18 bases in between. This CDR3 region has 14 residues. Looked up from germline, CDR1 is SGHRS and CDR2 is YFSETQ. The CDR3, as DNA: TGCGCCTCCGCCGTGGCAGTGTCTACAGATACGCAGTATTTT. Encoded protein: CASAVAVSTDTQYF.

The J gene is TRBJ2-7, the V gene TRBV4-1; TRBD2 agrees at 9 bases. With 3 bases clipped from V and 3 bases from J, the junction kept 6 bases outside the gene matches. The length of the CDR3 is 15 residues. Germline V gene lookup returns CDR1 MGHRA and CDR2 YSYEKL. CDR3 sequence: CASSQYSGGDYEQYF. DNA for the CDR3: TGCGCCAGCAGCCAGTATAGCGGGGGAGACTACGAGCAGTACTTC.